This T cell receptor (beta chain) was sequenced during a study of tumor-infiltrating lymphocytes in primary liver carcinoma. Researchers generated TCR beta cDNA from around 510 ng of total RNA, relying on a constant-region primer. Libraries for TCR beta were built through three nested multiplex PCR rounds, which together made up a slightly modified ARM-PCR procedure. In the first two PCR rounds, TRBV1-TRBV30 forward primers were paired with a C-beta reverse primer, and each round lasted roughly 9 cycles. TCRdb re-analysed the multiplex PCR reads in MiXCR, keeping a single row per CDR3 protein. The table lists roughly 32,000 distinct CDR3 sequences, around 74% of them singletons. Notes on the study in general: Only about 7.5-24% of top clones occurred in every one of the five tumor regions.

For this clonotype: The antigen is not known. Sequence at one end of the junction differs from germline and may be a read error.

Germline CDR1 reads SGHNT; CDR2 reads YYREEE (reference sequence). The CDR3 totals 15 residues. Both RNA and DNA were isolated together from around 20-30 mg of bulk tissue that had not been sorted. The V gene is TRBV5-4, the J gene TRBJ2-4, with D possibly being TRBD2 (5 bases). The specimen sequenced was liver tumor tissue from sampling region 4. Subset in this sample: tumor region T4, right-lateral pole. This clonotype was sampled from a man aged 40-50 years with primary liver carcinoma and hepatitis B virus infection. CDR3 in DNA: TGTGCCAGCAGCTTGAAAGAGGGCAGGAGAAACGTTCAGTACTTC. Translation: CASSLKEGRRNVQYF.